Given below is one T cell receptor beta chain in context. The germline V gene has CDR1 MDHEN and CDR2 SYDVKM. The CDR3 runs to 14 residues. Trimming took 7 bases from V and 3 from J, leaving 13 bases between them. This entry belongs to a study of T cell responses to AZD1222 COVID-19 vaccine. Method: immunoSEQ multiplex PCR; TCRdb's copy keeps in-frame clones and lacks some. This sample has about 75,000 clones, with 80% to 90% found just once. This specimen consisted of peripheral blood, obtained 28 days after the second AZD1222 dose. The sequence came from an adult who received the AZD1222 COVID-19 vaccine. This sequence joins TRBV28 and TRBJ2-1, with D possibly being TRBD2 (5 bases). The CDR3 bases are TGTGCCAGCACCGCCGGGATCCTCTACAATGAGCAGTTCTTC. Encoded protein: CASTAGILYNEQFF.